These T cell receptor beta chains were read from a single sample in a study of blood T cell repertoires in COVID-19. Repertoires were generated with immunoSEQ multiplex PCR, while TCRdb's copy carries only in-frame clones and drops some. The sample includes 250,000 to 300,000 clones, around nine tenths of them seen just once. The specimen was PBMCs or T cells enriched from blood (not recorded which). The receptors come from a woman aged 55-69 years who had recovered from COVID-19. Both conserved end residues are trimmed from each CDR3.

J: TRBJ2-1
V: TRBV7-3
length: 13
CDR3: ASSKGLAAYNEQF

J: TRBJ1-1
V: TRBV19
length: 12
CDR3: ASTIRRRNTEAF

J: TRBJ1-1
V: TRBV5-1
length: 12
CDR3: ASSTSLMNTEAF

J: TRBJ1-5
V: TRBV24-1
length: 14
CDR3: ATSDARRGLRQPQH

J: TRBJ2-2
V: TRBV9
length: 16
CDR3: ASSTNPGTAPLGGELF

J: TRBJ2-1
V: TRBV5-5
length: 11
CDR3: ASSRVSENEQF

J: TRBJ1-2
V: TRBV5-1
length: 12
CDR3: ASSLERTGGGYT

J: TRBJ2-2
V: TRBV18
length: 17
CDR3: ASSPTEWDSWEDTGELF

J: TRBJ2-2
V: TRBV10-2
length: 13
CDR3: ASSESTAGVGELF

J: TRBJ1-1
V: TRBV6-1
length: 11
CDR3: ASSDNRVTEAF

J: TRBJ1-4
V: TRBV2
length: 12
CDR3: ASTLGGTNEKLF